This T cell receptor beta chain was sequenced in a study of T cell responses to AZD1222 COVID-19 vaccine (dated by TCRdb to 2020 to 2022). Regarding the study in general: A total of 230 to 250 trial participants underwent TCR sequencing, of whom 207 had received two doses of AZD1222 and approximately 26 had received two doses of the MenACWY control vaccine. Trial participants were enrolled into age subgroups of 18-55, 56-69 and 70-plus years, which contained 148, 28 and 57 TCR-sequenced participants, respectively.

Points the paper makes about the study in general: Nearly half of unique spike-specific TCRs reportedly recognized epitopes outside regions mutated in the B.1.351 and B.1.1.7 variants. Conclusions about previously exposed vaccinees are limited because only six or seven AZD1222 recipients were SARS-CoV-2 seropositive at baseline. Because no day 14 peak-response samples were available, repertoires were characterized only after the peak T cell response. After two AZD1222 doses, spike-specific TCR breadth and depth were significantly higher than at day 0 and than in MenACWY recipients. The 56-69-year group was small, and its depth increase did not reach significance, likely because of low power. Participants were mostly white British, with more females than males. The authors suggested clonal diversity may have been underestimated. CD4 TCRs associated with the vaccine covered the entire spike protein, and the dominant responses were in regions 160-218 and 743-854.

Sample time point, as interpreted from the label and publication: about 28 days (+/-7) after the second vaccine dose. The treatment or condition label, as the study defines it: meningococcal conjugate vaccine given as trial control. Vaccinee samples were obtained from the UK trials COV001 and COV002, which included a single-blind randomized controlled phase 2/3 trial of AZD1222 (ChAdOx1 nCoV-19) in healthy adults. For TCRbeta chain sequencing, PBMC samples from trial participants were taken at day 0 and at day 28 after the second dose. V lost 3 bases and J lost 0 bases, and the count of bases not matched to a germline gene is 13. The CDR3, from cysteine to phenylalanine, totals 19 residues. Just the 57-base CDR3 DNA is kept, in frame starting at base 1. In regard to this clone: What this receptor recognizes is not known. No quality values exist for individual bases; no much larger clone is one base distant.

The CDR3 regions of human TCRbeta chains were analyzed by immunosequencing. In the paper's pipeline: TCRs in the repertoires were matched against a reference library of SARS-CoV-2-specific TCRs that had been generated with the MIRA antigen-specificity platform. Breadth was defined as the fraction of unique TCRs that were SARS-CoV-2-associated, and depth was defined as the fraction of total T cells that were SARS-CoV-2-associated. Using the MIRA data, each spike-specific TCR was assigned both to the spike region to which the TCR was reactive and to a CD4 or CD8 class. Log10-transformed breadth and depth values were compared by one-way ANOVA with Sidak's multiple comparisons tests. TCRdb obtained this table from immuneACCESS and retained in-frame rearrangements with V and J assigned. These tables miss some clones; where compared with another copy, unresolved V genes account for less than half of the shortfall, and the remainder is unexplained. V, J and clone size reflect that table, while D and trimming were determined from the DNA. This sample gives about 120,000 clones in total; around 90% of them show up just once. The ten largest make up 4% to 4.5% of the sample.

This sequence was found in an adult who received the MenACWY meningococcal vaccine as a control. The rearranged segments are TRBV23-1 and TRBJ1-5; 8 of the junction bases match TRBD1. TRBV23-1 is identified as an open reading frame with a role that is uncertain. The sample consisted of peripheral blood, taken 28 days after the second dose of the MenACWY control vaccine. The CDR3 amino acid sequence is: CASSQALGRGLSSNQPQHF. At the DNA level, the sequence is TGCGCCAGCAGTCAGGCGCTGGGCAGGGGGCTGAGTAGCAATCAGCCCCAGCATTTT.